The entry below describes one T cell receptor (beta chain). The data were produced by immunoSEQ multiplex PCR, yet TCRdb's version contains in-frame clones alone and is incomplete. The table lists hundreds of thousands of clones, 93% of them singletons. Per germline, CDR1 LGHDT and CDR2 YNNKEL (reference sequence). The CDR3 has 16 amino acids. The V end lost 0 bases, the J end lost 1 base, and 12 bases lay between the germline ends. The time point was: blood from clinic visit 5 months post-surgery; TSC patient then seizure free. The data derive from a study of brain T cells in children with intractable seizures.

Sequencing used peripheral blood, obtained roughly 5 months after surgery. The clonotype was recovered from a boy under three years old with tuberous sclerosis and intractable seizures. This chain joins TRBV3-1 (or the pseudogene TRBV3-2) and TRBJ1-1; D call uncertain. CDR3 nucleotides: TGTGCCAGCAGCCAAGATACGTACAGAGCGAACACTGAAGCTTTCTTT. Amino acid sequence: CASSQDTYRANTEAFF.